This is a list of T cell receptor beta chains from one sample in a study of cytomegalovirus exposure and HLA in healthy donors. The data were produced by immunoSEQ multiplex PCR, yet TCRdb's version contains in-frame clones alone and is incomplete. The sample contains 200,000 to 250,000 clones, 80% to 85% of which appear only once. The sample consisted of PBMCs. The origin of the receptors is a woman aged 30 to 39 in good health and CMV-seropositive. Each CDR3 is given with its conserved first and last residue. The D gene is left open where the match is weak. Clone size is shown for a subset of rows, as once, few, many or a class of expanded clone.

d_gene: NA; j_gene: TRBJ2-1; abundance: NA; v_gene: TRBV11-1; CDR3nt: TGTGCCAGCACCCATCAAAATGAGCAGTTCTTC; CDR3aa: CASTHQNEQFF
d_gene: TRBD2; j_gene: TRBJ2-7; abundance: NA; v_gene: TRBV19; CDR3nt: TGTGCCAGTAAAGCCACTAGCGGGAGTTCGTCCTACGAGCAGTACTTC; CDR3aa: CASKATSGSSSYEQYF
d_gene: NA; j_gene: TRBJ2-4; abundance: NA; v_gene: TRBV28; CDR3nt: TGTGCCACCGCGGGGCGGGGCGAAAACATTCAGTACTTC; CDR3aa: CATAGRGENIQYF
d_gene: TRBD1; j_gene: TRBJ2-1; abundance: NA; v_gene: TRBV4-1; CDR3nt: TGCGCCAGCAGCCAGTTTCCAGGGGGCCGGGACAATGAGCAGTTCTTC; CDR3aa: CASSQFPGGRDNEQFF
d_gene: NA; j_gene: TRBJ2-1; abundance: few; v_gene: TRBV5-1; CDR3nt: TGCGCCAGCAGCTTCCCGGGACTGACAATCAATGAGCAGTTCTTC; CDR3aa: CASSFPGLTINEQFF
d_gene: NA; j_gene: TRBJ2-7; abundance: NA; v_gene: TRBV6-1; CDR3nt: TGTGCCAGCAGACGGGACACCATCTACGAGCAGTACTTC; CDR3aa: CASRRDTIYEQYF
d_gene: NA; j_gene: TRBJ1-4; abundance: NA; v_gene: TRBV30; CDR3nt: TGTGCCTGGAGTGAAACTGGATCTCCAAATGAAAAACTGTTTTTT; CDR3aa: CAWSETGSPNEKLFF
d_gene: NA; j_gene: TRBJ2-7; abundance: few; v_gene: TRBV27; CDR3nt: TGTGCCAGCAGTTTGGCAGAGACCTACGAGCAGTACTTC; CDR3aa: CASSLAETYEQYF
d_gene: TRBD1; j_gene: TRBJ1-1; abundance: NA; v_gene: TRBV9; CDR3nt: TGTGCCAGCAGCGAGTGGGGACAGGAGAACACTGAAGCTTTCTTT; CDR3aa: CASSEWGQENTEAFF
d_gene: NA; j_gene: TRBJ2-2; abundance: few; v_gene: TRBV7-3; CDR3nt: TGTGCCAGCAGCTTAATGAGGGGCGGCACCGGGGAGCTGTTTTTT; CDR3aa: CASSLMRGGTGELFF
d_gene: TRBD1; j_gene: TRBJ1-5; abundance: NA; v_gene: TRBV2; CDR3nt: TGTGCCAGCAAAGACAGGGCAAATCAGCCCCAGCATTTT; CDR3aa: CASKDRANQPQHF
d_gene: NA; j_gene: TRBJ2-7; abundance: NA; v_gene: TRBV7-2; CDR3nt: TGTGCCAGCAGCTTAGAAGGGGCCGCCCAGTACGAGCAGTACTTC; CDR3aa: CASSLEGAAQYEQYF
d_gene: NA; j_gene: TRBJ1-1; abundance: NA; v_gene: TRBV7-2; CDR3nt: TGTGCCAGCAGCTTAGTTCGCACTGAAGCTTTCTTT; CDR3aa: CASSLVRTEAFF
d_gene: TRBD2; j_gene: TRBJ2-5; abundance: NA; v_gene: TRBV5-1; CDR3nt: TGCGCCAGCAGCCCAGGCTCTAGCGGGAGAAGTGAAGAGACCCAGTACTTC; CDR3aa: CASSPGSSGRSEETQYF
d_gene: NA; j_gene: TRBJ2-7; abundance: once; v_gene: TRBV28; CDR3nt: TGTGCCAGCAGATCCTTACTCGAGCAGTACTTC; CDR3aa: CASRSLLEQYF
d_gene: NA; j_gene: TRBJ2-5; abundance: few; v_gene: TRBV6-6; CDR3nt: TGTGCCAGCAGTTACGGACTATCCAAAGAGACCCAGTACTTC; CDR3aa: CASSYGLSKETQYF
d_gene: TRBD2; j_gene: TRBJ2-1; abundance: NA; v_gene: TRBV11-2; CDR3nt: TGTGCCAGCAGCTTAGAACGCGGGAGGGCCTACAATGAGCAGTTCTTC; CDR3aa: CASSLERGRAYNEQFF
d_gene: TRBD2; j_gene: TRBJ2-7; abundance: once; v_gene: TRBV29-1; CDR3nt: TGCAGCGGTAGGACTAGCGGGTCCTACGAGCAGTACTTC; CDR3aa: CSGRTSGSYEQYF
d_gene: TRBD2; j_gene: TRBJ2-1; abundance: NA; v_gene: TRBV2; CDR3nt: TGTGCCAGCAGCGGACTAGCGGGTTCCTACAATGAGCAGTTCTTC; CDR3aa: CASSGLAGSYNEQFF
d_gene: TRBD1; j_gene: TRBJ1-1; abundance: NA; v_gene: TRBV27; CDR3nt: TGTGCCAGCAGTATCCCCGGGACAGCGAACACTGAAGCTTTCTTT; CDR3aa: CASSIPGTANTEAFF
d_gene: TRBD1; j_gene: TRBJ2-1; abundance: NA; v_gene: TRBV7-3; CDR3nt: TGTGCCAGCAGCCCGGACAGGGAGGCATACAATGAGCAGTTCTTC; CDR3aa: CASSPDREAYNEQFF
d_gene: NA; j_gene: TRBJ2-2; abundance: NA; v_gene: TRBV27; CDR3nt: TGTGCCAGCAGCCTAGGCATCGGGGAGCTGTTTTTT; CDR3aa: CASSLGIGELFF
d_gene: NA; j_gene: TRBJ2-3; abundance: NA; v_gene: TRBV30; CDR3nt: TGTGCCTGGAGTCGAGGGAGTGAAGGGTCTTATACGCAGTATTTT; CDR3aa: CAWSRGSEGSYTQYF
d_gene: TRBD2; j_gene: TRBJ2-2; abundance: NA; v_gene: TRBV7-3; CDR3nt: TGTGCCAGCAGCTTAAGATCCGGCCTAGCGGATAACGCGAACACCGGGGAGCTGTTTTTT; CDR3aa: CASSLRSGLADNANTGELFF
d_gene: TRBD1; j_gene: TRBJ2-2; abundance: NA; v_gene: TRBV18; CDR3nt: TGTGCCAGCTCAATAGTCTCCGGGACAGGGAACACCGGGGAGCTGTTTTTT; CDR3aa: CASSIVSGTGNTGELFF
d_gene: NA; j_gene: TRBJ2-7; abundance: few; v_gene: TRBV28; CDR3nt: TGTGCCAGCAGTGAGGACGAGTCCTACGAGCAGTACTTC; CDR3aa: CASSEDESYEQYF
d_gene: NA; j_gene: TRBJ1-5; abundance: few; v_gene: TRBV28; CDR3nt: TGTGCCAGCACAAGAAGCAATCAGCCCCAGCATTTT; CDR3aa: CASTRSNQPQHF
d_gene: NA; j_gene: TRBJ1-2; abundance: once; v_gene: TRBV4-1; CDR3nt: TGCGCCAGCAAAGGGGGGAGTTCTGGCGGCTACACCTTC; CDR3aa: CASKGGSSGGYTF
d_gene: NA; j_gene: TRBJ1-1; abundance: NA; v_gene: TRBV10-1; CDR3nt: TGCGCCAGCAGTGACCTAGGACGGTCTGAAGCTTTCTTT; CDR3aa: CASSDLGRSEAFF
d_gene: NA; j_gene: TRBJ2-7; abundance: NA; v_gene: TRBV25-1; CDR3nt: TGTGCCAGCAGTGTATTAGACGGGGGCGAGCAGTACTTC; CDR3aa: CASSVLDGGEQYF
d_gene: NA; j_gene: TRBJ1-1; abundance: NA; v_gene: TRBV11-2; CDR3nt: TGTGCCAGCAGCGCTGGCGCCGGGACGACAGCTTTCTTT; CDR3aa: CASSAGAGTTAFF
d_gene: NA; j_gene: TRBJ1-2; abundance: NA; v_gene: TRBV10-3; CDR3nt: TGTGCCATCAGTGCGAACTATGGCTACACCTTC; CDR3aa: CAISANYGYTF
d_gene: NA; j_gene: TRBJ2-4; abundance: NA; v_gene: TRBV2; CDR3nt: TGTGCCAGCAGTGAAGCGGGGGTAGCCAAAAACATTCAGTACTTC; CDR3aa: CASSEAGVAKNIQYF
d_gene: NA; j_gene: TRBJ2-7; abundance: NA; v_gene: TRBV4-1; CDR3nt: TGCGCCAGCAGCCAAGAAGTGCTAGCGCTTACCTACGAGCAGTACTTC; CDR3aa: CASSQEVLALTYEQYF
d_gene: NA; j_gene: TRBJ1-1; abundance: NA; v_gene: TRBV19; CDR3nt: TGTGCCAGTAGTATAGGCAACAGGGTCAACACTGAAGCTTTCTTT; CDR3aa: CASSIGNRVNTEAFF
d_gene: TRBD1; j_gene: TRBJ2-1; abundance: NA; v_gene: TRBV4-1; CDR3nt: TGCGCCAGCAGCTCAGGGGGCCTCTACAATGAGCAGTTCTTC; CDR3aa: CASSSGGLYNEQFF
d_gene: TRBD1; j_gene: TRBJ2-1; abundance: NA; v_gene: TRBV7-9; CDR3nt: TGTGCCAGCAGCCGGGGACAGCTTTTTAATGAGCAGTTCTTC; CDR3aa: CASSRGQLFNEQFF
d_gene: NA; j_gene: TRBJ1-2; abundance: NA; v_gene: TRBV6-1; CDR3nt: TGTGCCAGCAGTGTTAGTCCAGGGATAAACTTTGGCTACACCTTC; CDR3aa: CASSVSPGINFGYTF
d_gene: NA; j_gene: TRBJ2-7; abundance: few; v_gene: TRBV10-3; CDR3nt: TGTGCCATCAGTGATCTGAGGGTTTCCTACGAGCAGTACTTC; CDR3aa: CAISDLRVSYEQYF
d_gene: TRBD1; j_gene: TRBJ1-1; abundance: NA; v_gene: TRBV6-5; CDR3nt: TGTGCCAGCAGTTACTCGTCAGGGGGTGGTGAAGCTTTCTTT; CDR3aa: CASSYSSGGGEAFF
d_gene: TRBD2; j_gene: TRBJ2-2; abundance: NA; v_gene: TRBV9; CDR3nt: TGTGCCAGCAGCGTAGTTACTTCTAGCGGGAACACCGGGGAGCTGTTTTTT; CDR3aa: CASSVVTSSGNTGELFF
d_gene: TRBD2; j_gene: TRBJ2-1; abundance: NA; v_gene: TRBV30; CDR3nt: TGTGCCATCGGACTAGCGGGCCACAGGAGTGAGCAGTTCTTC; CDR3aa: CAIGLAGHRSEQFF
d_gene: NA; j_gene: TRBJ2-5; abundance: NA; v_gene: TRBV27; CDR3nt: TGTGCCAGCAGTCCACGGGCCAGTCAGAAAGAGACCCAGTACTTC; CDR3aa: CASSPRASQKETQYF
d_gene: NA; j_gene: TRBJ2-1; abundance: NA; v_gene: TRBV13; CDR3nt: TGTGCCAGCAGCCTCGACGGACGTACCTACAATGAGCAGTTCTTC; CDR3aa: CASSLDGRTYNEQFF